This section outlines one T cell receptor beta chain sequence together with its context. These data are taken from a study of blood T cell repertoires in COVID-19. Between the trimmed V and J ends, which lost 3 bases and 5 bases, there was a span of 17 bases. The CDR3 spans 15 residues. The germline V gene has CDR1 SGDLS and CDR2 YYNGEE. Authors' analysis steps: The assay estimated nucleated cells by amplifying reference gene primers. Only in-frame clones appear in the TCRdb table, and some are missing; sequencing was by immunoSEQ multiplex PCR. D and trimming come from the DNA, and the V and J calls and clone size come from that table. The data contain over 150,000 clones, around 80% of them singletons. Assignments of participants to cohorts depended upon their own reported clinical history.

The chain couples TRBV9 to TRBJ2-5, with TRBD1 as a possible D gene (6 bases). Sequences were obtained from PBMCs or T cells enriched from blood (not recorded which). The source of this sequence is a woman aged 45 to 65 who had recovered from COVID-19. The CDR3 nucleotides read TGTGCCAGCAGCGGATCGTACAGGGCTGGGGAGACCCAGTACTTC. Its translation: CASSGSYRAGETQYF.